The 25 T cell receptor beta chains presented below share a single source sample, sequenced in a study of lymphopenia after photon versus proton radiotherapy. Using immunoSEQ multiplex PCR, the repertoire was profiled, and TCRdb retains in-frame clones only, with some absent. This sample has tens of thousands of clones, with approximately 84% found just once. The source was peripheral blood, collected from a patient treated with photon-based radiotherapy. The receptors were sampled from a woman aged 45-60 years with pancreatic cancer.

Note on this clone: An end of the junction does not agree with germline; a read error may underlie this. The chain uses TRBV14 and TRBJ1-4, with 8 bases lining up with TRBD1. CDR3 length equals 14 residues. The germline V gene encodes CDR1 SGHDN and CDR2 FVKESK. Here the CDR3 reads CASSRQGTSEKLFF. DNA of the CDR3: TGTGCCAGCAGCCGACAGGGGACTAGTGAAAAACTGTTTTTT.

The chain carries TRBV5-4 and TRBJ2-7; TRBD1 matches 9 bases. With 3 bases clipped from V and 6 bases from J, the junction kept 7 bases outside the gene matches. This CDR3 region has 14 residues. Germline-derived CDR1 and CDR2 are SGHNT and YYREEE (reference sequence). DNA for the CDR3: TGTGCCAGCAGCTCCGGGACAGGGATGGGCGAGCAGTACTTC. As protein: CASSSGTGMGEQYF.

This chain connects TRBV6-6 to TRBJ2-7; the match to TRBD2 covers 7 bases. The CDR3 is 16 residues long. The V and J ends lost 6 bases and 1 base, in that order; junction bases with no gene match: 12. CDR1 is MNHNY and CDR2 is SVGAGI in the germline V gene (reference sequence). The CDR3, as DNA: TGTGCCAGCAGCGGACTGGCGGGGGAGGGATCCTACGAGCAGTACTTC. It encodes CASSGLAGEGSYEQYF.

The CDR3 coding sequence is TGTGCCAGCTCGCCGCCAGGGTTGACTAACTATGGCTACACCTTC. Amino acids: CASSPPGLTNYGYTF. The rearrangement links TRBV18 to TRBJ1-2; D is perhaps TRBD1 (5 bases). This CDR3 contains 15 residues. Trimming took off 6 bases at V and 0 bases at J, with 14 bases between the two ends. In germline, CDR1 is KGHSH, CDR2 LQKENI.

The gene calls are TRBV28 and TRBJ1-2, with D possibly matching TRBD1 (5 bases). The CDR3 spans 15 residues. V dropped 5 bases and J dropped 0 bases, with 13 bases sitting between them. CDR1 and CDR2 from the germline V gene are MDHEN and SYDVKM. CDR3 loop: CASSTLTAPNYGYTF. The CDR3, as DNA: TGTGCCAGCAGTACTTTGACAGCCCCTAACTATGGCTACACCTTC.

V and J are TRBV20-1 and TRBJ2-7; 9 bases are a match to TRBD1. After removal of 8 bases from V and 6 bases from J, the junction contained 5 bases not matched to a gene. The germline V gene encodes CDR1 DFQATT and CDR2 SNEGSKA (reference sequence). There are 11 residues in the CDR3. CDR3 DNA sequence: TGCAGTTCGGACAGGGGCGGCGAGCAGTACTTC. It translates to CSSDRGGEQYF.

V and J are TRBV7-9 and TRBJ2-7; tentatively, D is TRBD1 (6 bases). The CDR3 spans 17 residues. Germline V gives CDR1 SEHNR, CDR2 FQNEAQ (reference sequence). V lost 5 bases and J 1 base, leaving 21 bases between the germline ends. For the CDR3, the DNA is TGTGCCAGCAGCGTAGGTAGCAGGGGACCGCCTTCCTACGAGCAGTACTTC. Its translation: CASSVGSRGPPSYEQYF.

This clone was counted only a few times. The chain carries TRBV5-1 and TRBJ2-5, with 8 bases lining up with TRBD1. This CDR3 has 14 amino acids. Germline CDR1 is SGHRS and CDR2 is YFSETQ. V was clipped by 3 bases and J by 5 bases; unmatched bases: 6. CDR3 protein: CASSYGQGRETQYF. In DNA form, the CDR3 reads TGCGCCAGCAGCTATGGACAGGGTCGGGAGACCCAGTACTTC.

The chain is built from TRBV4-3 and TRBJ1-3; 10 bases map to TRBD1. Germline V gene sequence: CDR1 LGHNA, CDR2 YSLEER. The length of the CDR3 is 15 residues. V lost 3 bases and J lost 2; bases outside the gene matches: 1. CDR3 amino acids: CASSHGQGAGNTIYF. For the CDR3, the DNA is TGCGCCAGCAGCCACGGACAGGGGGCTGGAAACACCATATATTTT.

The chain has TRBV28 and TRBJ2-5; TRBD1 might be the D (6 bases). The germline V gene encodes CDR1 MDHEN and CDR2 SYDVKM. V was cut by 5 bases and J by 4 bases, with 14 bases left in between. CDR3 length: 14 residues. Here the CDR3 reads CASSPQGLAETQYF. Here the CDR3 DNA reads TGTGCCAGCAGTCCACAGGGTTTGGCAGAGACCCAGTACTTC.

The CDR3 is CASSKTRRETQYF. The CDR3 region has the DNA TGCGCCAGCTCAAAGACCCGCAGGGAGACCCAGTACTTC. The V gene is TRBV10-2, the J gene TRBJ2-5; D is unclear. V lost 8 bases to trimming and J lost 5 bases, with 15 bases between them. The CDR3 spans 13 residues. Germline V CDR1 and CDR2: WSHSY, SAAADI.

This chain uses TRBV28 with TRBJ2-2; TRBD2 aligns across 10 bases. The CDR3 consists of 15 residues. V dropped 6 bases and J dropped 5; count of bases not matched to a gene: 6. Germline assignment: CDR1 MDHEN and CDR2 SYDVKM. CDR3 sequence (DNA): TGTGCCAGCAGACGTCTAGCGGGAGTTACCGGGGAGCTGTTTTTT. This gives the protein CASRRLAGVTGELFF. Drawing the rest from reference TRBV28 and TRBJ2-2, the complete variable domain is DVKVTQSSRYLVKRTGEKVFLECVQDMDHENMFWYRQDPGLGLRLIYFSYDVKMKEKGDIPEGYSVSREKKERFSLILESASTNQTSMYLCASRRLAGVTGELFFGEGSRLTVL.

V is TRBV5-1 and J is TRBJ2-1; 8 positions agree with TRBD2. Per the germline V gene, CDR1 is SGHRS and CDR2 is YFSETQ. The length of the CDR3 is 15 residues. Trimming removed 3 bases from V and 0 bases from J; junction bases left unmatched: 2. CDR3 sequence reads: CASSSGTSSYNEQFF. CDR3 DNA: TGCGCCAGCAGCTCCGGGACTAGCTCCTACAATGAGCAGTTCTTC. Variable domain in full (rest from reference TRBV5-1 and TRBJ2-1): KAGVTQTPRYLIKTRGQQVTLSCSPISGHRSVSWYQQTPGQGLQFLFEYFSETQRNKGNFPGRFSGRQFSNSRSEMNVSTLELGDSALYLCASSSGTSSYNEQFFGPGTRLTVL.

This rearrangement joins TRBV4-3 to TRBJ2-7, with D perhaps matching TRBD2 (6 bases). This CDR3 is 13 amino acids long. The germline V gene encodes CDR1 LGHNA and CDR2 YSLEER. The germline V and J ends were trimmed by 1 base and 4 bases, with 8 bases remaining between them. The CDR3 coding sequence is TGCGCCAGCAGCCAAGCGGGGGATTACGAGCAGTACTTC. As protein: CASSQAGDYEQYF.

CDR3 sequence reads: CASSSSGFAGANVLTF. CDR3 DNA: TGCGCCAGCAGCTCCTCGGGATTTGCTGGGGCCAACGTCCTGACTTTC. The rearrangement joins TRBV5-1 to TRBJ2-6; possibly TRBD2 for D (5 bases). The CDR3 has 16 amino acids. Germline CDR1 is SGHRS and CDR2 is YFSETQ. V was clipped by 3 bases and J by 2 bases, with 12 bases between them.

In DNA form, the CDR3 reads TGTGCCACAGCTGAGCCCTACGAGCAGTACTTC. It codes for CATAEPYEQYF. The chain combines TRBV6-1 with TRBJ2-7, with no clear D. From germline, CDR1 is MNHNS and CDR2 SASEGT. The ends were cut back, 10 bases at V and 2 bases at J, with 9 bases in the middle. CDR3 length equals 11 residues.

This clone occurred once. The chain recombines TRBV2 with TRBJ2-5; 13 nucleotides line up with TRBD2. Germline CDR1 SNHLY, CDR2 FYNNEI. The CDR3 consists of 17 residues. The J segment lost 7 bases and the V segment lost 3 bases, leaving 11 bases of the junction unmatched. As DNA, the CDR3 is TGTGCCAGCAGTGACACTAGCGGGAGGGCCGGTCGGGGGACCCAGTACTTC. It codes for CASSDTSGRAGRGTQYF. Variable domain in full (rest from reference TRBV2 and TRBJ2-5): EPEVTQTPSHQVTQMGQEVILRCVPISNHLYFYWYRQILGQKVEFLVSFYNNEISEKSEIFDDQFSVERPDGSNFTLKIRSTKLEDSAMYFCASSDTSGRAGRGTQYFGPGTRLLVL.

This sequence joins TRBV25-1 and TRBJ1-2, with 7 bases fitting TRBD1. This CDR3 comprises 12 residues. Germline V CDR1 and CDR2: MGHDK, SYGVNS. V was clipped by 4 bases and J by 8 bases; unmatched bases: 4. As DNA, the CDR3 is TGTGCCAGCAGTGCGGGACAGTCGGGCTACACCTTC. Encoded protein: CASSAGQSGYTF.

This clone showed up just a few times. The chain is built from TRBV7-6 and TRBJ1-1; D unclear. Germline V gene data show CDR1 as SGHVS and CDR2 as FNYEAQ. V shed 6 bases and J shed 2 bases, with 16 bases lying between them. The CDR3 sequence is 15 residues long. CDR3 protein: CASRNWASENTEAFF. CDR3 DNA: TGTGCCAGCAGAAATTGGGCCAGCGAAAACACTGAAGCTTTCTTT.

The rearrangement joins TRBV28 to TRBJ2-1; D may be TRBD2 (7 bases). The germline V gene encodes CDR1 MDHEN and CDR2 SYDVKM. This CDR3 is 15 amino acids long. V lost 4 bases and J 6 bases, leaving 16 bases between the germline ends. The CDR3 nucleotides read TGTGCCAGCAGTTCCGGGGGGCCACCAGGCAATGAGCAGTTCTTC. Translation: CASSSGGPPGNEQFF. Variable domain in full (rest from reference TRBV28 and TRBJ2-1): DVKVTQSSRYLVKRTGEKVFLECVQDMDHENMFWYRQDPGLGLRLIYFSYDVKMKEKGDIPEGYSVSREKKERFSLILESASTNQTSMYLCASSSGGPPGNEQFFGPGTRLTVL.

This clone was seen a few times. In nucleotides, the CDR3 is TGTGCCAGCAGTTTACGGGGGCTGGATGGCTACACCTTC. Translated, it gives CASSLRGLDGYTF. The rearrangement joins TRBV27 to TRBJ1-2; possibly TRBD1 for D (6 bases). CDR3 size: 13 residues. CDR1 and CDR2 (germline): MNHEY, SMNVEV (reference sequence). V lost 2 bases to trimming and J lost 6 bases, with 10 bases between them.

The chain has TRBV30 and TRBJ2-3; 8 bases are a match to TRBD2. The CDR3 is 19 amino acids. Germline CDR1 reads GTSNPN; CDR2 reads SVGIG (reference sequence). The junction had 23 bases not matched to a gene; V was cut back by 5 bases and J by 4 bases. CDR3 coding DNA: TGTGCCTGGGCTAAGGCGGCTAGCGGGCACCCTTTAGCGGCAGATACGCAGTATTTT. Its protein is CAWAKAASGHPLAADTQYF. The whole variable domain, filled in from reference TRBV30 and TRBJ2-3, reads SQTIHQWPATLVQPVGSPLSLECTVEGTSNPNLYWYRQAAGRGLQLLFYSVGIGQISSEVPQNLSASRPQDRQFILSSKKLLLSDSGFYLCAWAKAASGHPLAADTQYFGPGTRLTVL.

This clone has just one count. This chain's CDR3 is CASSLMGQKYEQYF. The CDR3 bases are TGTGCCAGCAGTTTAATGGGACAGAAGTACGAGCAGTACTTC. The chain couples TRBV27 to TRBJ2-5, with 7 bases matching TRBD1. The DNA end is a closer match to TRBJ2-7, so the J assignment may be wrong. This CDR3 has 14 amino acids. The germline gives CDR1 MNHEY, CDR2 SMNVEV (reference sequence).

V usage is TRBV2 and J usage is TRBJ2-2; 9 bases agree with TRBD2. The CDR3 totals 16 residues. Per the germline V gene, CDR1 is SNHLY and CDR2 is FYNNEI. V was clipped by 2 bases and J by 1 base; unmatched bases: 2. The CDR3 coding sequence is TGTGCCAGCAGTGAATTGACTAGCGGGAACACCGGGGAGCTGTTTTTT. Its translation: CASSELTSGNTGELFF.

This clone was counted a single time. V usage is TRBV7-2 and J usage is TRBJ2-5; 9 positions match TRBD2. CDR1 is SGHTA, CDR2 FQGNSA, per germline. Trimming cost V 3 bases and J 0 bases; bases outside gene matches: 5. The CDR3 loop spans 16 amino acids. The CDR3 DNA is TGTGCCAGCAGCTTTAGGGCTAGCGGGGACCAAGAGACCCAGTACTTC. Translating gives CASSFRASGDQETQYF.